One and the same sample provided the 28 T cell receptor beta chains below, sequenced in a study of blood T cell repertoires in COVID-19 (dated by TCRdb to 2018 to 2020). The receptor library was made with the immunoSEQ multiplex PCR assay. TCRdb stores this immuneACCESS table with in-frame sequences only. Part of the clones is absent; in the studies checked, under half of the shortfall reflects unresolved V genes, and no reason is known for the rest. This sample lists roughly 250,000 clones; 88% were detected once. Just under 0.8% of the sample lies in the top ten. Sequencing used peripheral blood. Every receptor here comes from a woman under 40 with acute or convalescent COVID-19.

In DNA form, the CDR3 reads TGTGCCAGCAGCTTAGACTGGTTGCGGGGGGGGAGCAATCAGCCCCAGCATTTT. Its translation: CASSLDWLRGGSNQPQHF. The chain is built from TRBV7-8 and TRBJ1-5, with D possibly TRBD1 on 5 matching bases. The CDR3 is 18 residues long. Trimming pared 1 base from V and 1 base from J, leaving 17 bases between. CDR1 and CDR2 (germline): SGHVS, FQNEAQ.

This clone was counted a single time. V and J are TRBV5-6 and TRBJ1-4, with D perhaps matching TRBD1 (5 bases). CDR1 and CDR2 from the germline V gene are SGHDT and YYEEEE. The CDR3 is 16 residues long. Trimming pared 4 bases from V and 3 bases from J, leaving 16 bases between. CDR3 amino acids: CASSLIMGLPNEKLFF. As DNA, the CDR3 is TGTGCCAGCAGCCTAATTATGGGGCTTCCTAATGAAAAACTGTTTTTT.

Points on this clone: No DNA is shown, since the ends of the CDR3 on it are uncertain; the CDR3 is the one TCRdb lists. This CDR3 is CASSLFGQGANRLHF. The chain combines TRBV5-4 with TRBJ1-2; whether TRBD1, the table's D call, matches the DNA was not checked. Germline lookup yields CDR1 SGHNT and CDR2 YYREEE (reference sequence). The CDR3 is 15 residues long, counting both termini.

This clone was counted a few times. The chain recombines TRBV6-6 with TRBJ2-2; a weak D match, TRBD2 (5 bases). CDR1 and CDR2 from the germline V gene are MNHNY and SVGAGI (reference sequence). The V and J ends lost 5 bases and 0 bases respectively, with 19 bases between them. This CDR3 has 18 residues. The CDR3 reads CASSQLPRGNSNTGELFF. The CDR3 DNA reads TGTGCCAGCAGTCAACTCCCCCGGGGAAACTCGAACACCGGGGAGCTGTTTTTT.

The CDR3 loop reads CAWSVWARGKETQYF. For the CDR3, the DNA is TGTGCCTGGAGTGTATGGGCCAGGGGGAAAGAGACCCAGTACTTC. The V gene is TRBV30, the J gene TRBJ2-5; TRBD1 agrees at 7 bases. Germline V CDR1 and CDR2: GTSNPN, SVGIG (reference sequence). With 0 bases clipped from V and 3 bases from J, the junction kept 7 bases outside the gene matches. The CDR3 runs 15 residues.

As to this clone: Here the CDR3 omits its conserved ending phenylalanine or tryptophan, so a read error is the likely source. It is unclear where the CDR3 begins or ends on the DNA, so no DNA is shown, and the CDR3 is as TCRdb lists it. The genes are TRBV23-1 and TRBJ1-1. TRBV23-1 is annotated as an ORF whose role is uncertain. The CDR3 is 9 residues long, ends included. CDR3 loop: CASLPRCAP.

The table lists this clone with a count of one. The chain joins TRBV7-9 to TRBJ2-5; TRBD2 matches at 14 bases. Germline V gene data show CDR1 as SEHNR and CDR2 as FQNEAQ (reference sequence). The length of the CDR3 is 17 residues. V lost 1 base and J lost 3; bases outside the gene matches: 4. CDR3 sequence reads: CASSLGTSGRIEETQYF. The DNA for the CDR3 is TGTGCCAGCAGCTTAGGGACTAGCGGGAGGATTGAAGAGACCCAGTACTTC.

V gene TRBV7-7 combines with J gene TRBJ2-2, with 8 bases matching TRBD2. This CDR3 is 15 amino acids long. Germline CDR1 and CDR2: SSHAT and FNYEAQ (reference sequence). Unmatched junction bases numbered 1, after V lost 0 bases and J lost 4 bases. The CDR3 protein is CASSLAGRGTGELFF. CDR3 nucleotides: TGTGCCAGCAGCTTAGCCGGGAGGGGCACCGGGGAGCTGTTTTTT.

CDR3 nucleotide sequence: TGTGCCAGCATGAAACTCGGACTAGCGGGCCTCTCCTACGAGCAGTACTTC. It yields the protein CASMKLGLAGLSYEQYF. The genes are TRBV2 and TRBJ2-7, with TRBD2 matching 11 bases. V trimming: 7 bases; J trimming: 0 bases; junction bases outside the gene matches: 11. Germline CDR1 reads SNHLY; CDR2 reads FYNNEI. The CDR3 length is 17 residues.

The V call is TRBV15, the J call TRBJ2-1; TRBD2 matches 9 bases. The CDR3 loop spans 16 amino acids. Per the germline V gene, CDR1 is LNHNV and CDR2 is YYDKDF (reference sequence). V trimming: 5 bases; J trimming: 5 bases; junction bases outside the gene matches: 10. This CDR3 is CATSGREGLKHNEQFF. The CDR3 DNA sequence: TGTGCCACCAGCGGGCGGGAGGGCCTCAAACACAATGAGCAGTTCTTC.

The table lists this clone with a few counts. The chain carries TRBV30 and TRBJ1-5; TRBD1 agrees at 9 bases. Germline V lookup: CDR1 GTSNPN, CDR2 SVGIG (reference sequence). J was trimmed by 1 base and V by 3 bases; bases with no gene match: 7. This CDR3 has 16 residues. DNA of the CDR3: TGTGCCTGGAGCGTGAACAGGGGGCTAAGCAATCAGCCCCAGCATTTT. Amino acids: CAWSVNRGLSNQPQHF.

V is TRBV29-1 and J is TRBJ2-7; 8 positions match TRBD1. The CDR3 contains 12 residues. CDR1 and CDR2 from the germline V gene are SQVTM and ANQGSEA. With 6 bases clipped from V and 2 bases from J, the junction kept 3 bases outside the gene matches. The CDR3 here is CSVGTGTYEQYF. The CDR3 DNA follows: TGCAGCGTCGGGACAGGAACCTACGAGCAGTACTTC.

V and J are TRBV5-1 and TRBJ1-5, with D possibly TRBD1 on 6 matching bases. Germline assignment: CDR1 SGHRS and CDR2 YFSETQ. V lost 4 bases and J 1 base, leaving 9 bases between the germline ends. This CDR3 region has 14 residues. CDR3 nucleotides: TGCGCCAGCAGCCACGGACAGAGCAATCAGCCCCAGCATTTT. It is translated as CASSHGQSNQPQHF.

V gene TRBV30 combines with J gene TRBJ1-2, with D unclear. Germline V gene data show CDR1 as GTSNPN and CDR2 as SVGIG (reference sequence). The CDR3 sequence is 13 residues long. Trimming stripped 0 bases from V and 7 bases from J, with 12 bases between. The CDR3 is CAWSVPAPGGYTF. CDR3 nucleotides: TGTGCCTGGAGTGTACCGGCCCCAGGTGGCTACACCTTC.

The rearrangement links TRBV4-1 to TRBJ2-5; 8 bases are a match to TRBD2. The CDR3 is 16 residues long. V was clipped by 3 bases and J by 0 bases; unmatched bases: 6. The V gene's germline CDR1 is MGHRA and CDR2 YSYEKL. The CDR3 loop reads CASSHGLAGYQETQYF. The CDR3 DNA reads as TGCGCCAGCAGCCATGGGCTAGCGGGTTACCAAGAGACCCAGTACTTC.

The rearrangement uses TRBV5-1 and TRBJ2-1; the match to TRBD2 covers 8 bases. Germline-derived CDR1 and CDR2 are SGHRS and YFSETQ. V lost 0 bases and J lost 4; bases outside the gene matches: 9. The CDR3 is 17 amino acids. The CDR3 DNA is TGCGCCAGCAGCTTGGAGTTCAGCGGGAGTTGGTACAATGAGCAGTTCTTC. As protein: CASSLEFSGSWYNEQFF.

A few counts support this clone. The chain has TRBV30 and TRBJ2-7; 9 nucleotides agree with TRBD1. Germline CDR1 reads GTSNPN; CDR2 reads SVGIG (reference sequence). V shed 7 bases and J 3 bases; nucleotides not matched to a gene: 7. There are 13 residues in the CDR3. The DNA for the CDR3 is TGTGCCTCGGACAGGGGAGATGTCTACGAGCAGTACTTC. Amino acids: CASDRGDVYEQYF. The complete variable domain, with remaining parts taken from reference TRBV30 and TRBJ2-7, reads SQTIHQWPATLVQPVGSPLSLECTVEGTSNPNLYWYRQAAGRGLQLLFYSVGIGQISSEVPQNLSASRPQDRQFILSSKKLLLSDSGFYLCASDRGDVYEQYFGPGTRLTVT.

This sequence joins TRBV30 and TRBJ1-3; D remains unclear. The CDR3 extends over 15 amino acids. V lost 0 bases and J 0 bases, leaving 9 bases between the germline ends. Germline V gene data show CDR1 as GTSNPN and CDR2 as SVGIG (reference sequence). The CDR3 DNA is TGTGCCTGGAGTGTTTATGGCCCCTCTGGAAACACCATATATTTT. The encoded protein is CAWSVYGPSGNTIYF.

This clone was seen once. J is TRBJ2-1 and V is TRBV30; D possibly corresponds to TRBD2 (6 bases). V lost 1 base and J lost 10, with 14 bases in between. The germline V gene encodes CDR1 GTSNPN and CDR2 SVGIG (reference sequence). There are 13 residues in the CDR3. The CDR3, as DNA: TGTGCCTGGAGTGATAGACCTGGAGGGGAGCAGTTCTTC. The encoded protein is CAWSDRPGGEQFF.

This clone showed up just a few times. This sequence joins TRBV3-1 (or the pseudogene TRBV3-2) and TRBJ1-4, with 11 bases that match TRBD1. Per germline, CDR1 LGHDT and CDR2 YNNKEL (reference sequence). The CDR3 is 16 residues long. With V trimmed by 6 bases and J by 10 bases, 13 bases remained unmatched. DNA of the CDR3: TGTGCCAGCAGTCCACCCACCGGGACAGGGGGAGGAAAACTGTTTTTT. Its translation: CASSPPTGTGGGKLFF.

This sequence joins TRBV29-1 and TRBJ1-1; weak D call: TRBD1 (5 bases). Trimming stripped 5 bases from V and 1 base from J, with 11 bases between. The V gene's germline CDR1 is SQVTM and CDR2 ANQGSEA. The CDR3 sequence is 13 residues long. CDR3 nucleotide sequence: TGCAGCGTTCAATCAGGGTCGAACACTGAAGCTTTCTTT. Translation gives CSVQSGSNTEAFF.

The chain recombines TRBV19 with TRBJ1-5; D not certain. Trimming took 3 bases from V and 4 from J, leaving 13 bases between them. CDR3 length: 15 residues. The germline V gene encodes CDR1 LNHDA and CDR2 SQIVND (reference sequence). CDR3 protein: CASSMVHRTNQPQHF. CDR3 DNA sequence: TGTGCCAGTAGTATGGTCCACAGAACTAATCAGCCCCAGCATTTT.

The V and J genes are TRBV5-1 and TRBJ2-7; D is perhaps TRBD1 (7 bases). Germline lookup yields CDR1 SGHRS and CDR2 YFSETQ. The CDR3 sequence is 15 residues long. V gave up 0 bases and J gave up 4 bases, with 14 bases separating them. In nucleotides, the CDR3 is TGCGCCAGCAGCTTGGGTCTGACAGGGAGGTACGAGCAGTACTTC. It is translated as CASSLGLTGRYEQYF.

J is TRBJ2-5 and V is TRBV5-1; 7 bases line up with TRBD2. CDR1 and CDR2 from the germline V gene are SGHRS and YFSETQ. Trimming removed 6 bases from V and 5 bases from J; junction bases left unmatched: 16. CDR3 length equals 16 residues. The DNA for the CDR3 is TGCGCCAGCACGACAAGCCGGGACTATAAAAGGGAGACCCAGTACTTC. Its protein is CASTTSRDYKRETQYF.

The rearrangement uses TRBV3-1 (or the pseudogene TRBV3-2) and TRBJ2-7; D perhaps matches TRBD1 (5 bases). Trimming pared 5 bases from V and 2 bases from J, leaving 16 bases between. The CDR3 has 15 residues. Germline V gene sequence: CDR1 LGHDT, CDR2 YNNKEL (reference sequence). The CDR3 region is CASSEVPGYPYEQYF. CDR3 in DNA: TGTGCCAGCAGCGAAGTACCAGGGTACCCCTACGAGCAGTACTTC.

V usage is TRBV5-4 and J usage is TRBJ1-6; 7 nucleotides align to TRBD1. This CDR3 comprises 17 residues. Trimming cost V 4 bases and J 8 bases; bases outside gene matches: 15. Germline V gene data show CDR1 as SGHNT and CDR2 as YYREEE (reference sequence). The CDR3 is CASSEGQPLNPDSPLHF. The CDR3 DNA sequence: TGTGCCAGCAGCGAGGGACAGCCGTTAAACCCAGATTCACCCCTCCACTTT. The full variable domain, with the rest looked up from reference TRBV5-4 and TRBJ1-6, is ETGVTQSPTHLIKTRGQQVTLRCSSQSGHNTVSWYQQALGQGPQFIFQYYREEENGRGNFPPRFSGLQFPNYSSELNVNALELDDSALYLCASSEGQPLNPDSPLHFGNGTRLTVT.

The chain carries TRBV6-5 and TRBJ2-7; 9 bases line up with TRBD1. CDR1 is MNHEY, CDR2 SVGAGI, per germline. The trim removed 7 bases at V and 6 bases at J, leaving 4 bases unmatched. The CDR3 loop spans 12 amino acids. The CDR3 nucleotides read TGTGCCAGCAACCCGGGACAGGGCGAGCAGTACTTC. This sequence encodes CASNPGQGEQYF.

The chain uses TRBV7-9 and TRBJ1-3; 7 nucleotides align to TRBD1. Trimming took 4 bases from V and 4 from J; bases not matched to a gene: 7. The CDR3 is 15 amino acids. CDR1 and CDR2 (germline): SEHNR, FQNEAQ (reference sequence). This CDR3 reads CASSSGRTGGNTIYF. CDR3 sequence (DNA): TGTGCCAGCAGCTCCGGGCGGACAGGAGGAAACACCATATATTTT.